This T cell receptor (beta chain) is drawn from a study of OX40 agonist ivuxolimab in advanced cancers. This CDR3 has 17 amino acids. V gave up 1 base and J gave up 7 bases, with 22 bases separating them. Germline CDR1 reads SGHNT; CDR2 reads YYREEE (reference sequence). Individuals having autoimmune disease history or systemic immunosuppression were not enrolled. The timepoints at which blood was sampled were baseline, cycle 4 day 1, and cycle 7 day 1. Measured with immunoSEQ multiplex PCR; TCRdb has only the in-frame clones, and not every one. The top ten clones hold roughly 0.8% of a sample with under 85,000 clones, 85% of them seen once.

The starting material was CD4+ or CD8+ T cells sorted from blood, obtained in a trial of the OX40 agonist ivuxolimab. The clonotype originates from an adult with an advanced solid tumor such as melanoma, head and neck, liver or kidney cancer. The chain is built from TRBV5-4 and TRBJ2-3, with D possibly TRBD1 on 5 matching bases. The CDR3, as DNA: TGTGCCAGCAGCTTGTTCCCAAAGGGGCCGCGCGGAAATACGCAGTATTTT. Amino acids: CASSLFPKGPRGNTQYF.